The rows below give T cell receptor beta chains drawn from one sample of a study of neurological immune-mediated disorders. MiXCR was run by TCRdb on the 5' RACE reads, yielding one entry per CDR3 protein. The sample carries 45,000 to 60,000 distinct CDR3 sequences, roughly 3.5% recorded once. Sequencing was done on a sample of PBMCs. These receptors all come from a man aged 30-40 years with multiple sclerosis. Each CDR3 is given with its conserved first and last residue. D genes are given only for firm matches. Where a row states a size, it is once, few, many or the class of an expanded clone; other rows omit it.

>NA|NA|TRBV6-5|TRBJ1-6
TGTGCCAGCAGTTACGAAACCAGGGTCAGGTCACCCCTCAACTTT
CASSYETRVRSPLNF
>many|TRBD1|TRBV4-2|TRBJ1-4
TGTGCCAGCAGCCAAGTCTCAGGGGGGACTAATGAAAAACTGTTTTTT
CASSQVSGGTNEKLFF
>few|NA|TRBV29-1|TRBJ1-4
TGCAGCGTTGAAGACTCAGGACCGGCTGAAAAACTGTTTTTT
CSVEDSGPAEKLFF
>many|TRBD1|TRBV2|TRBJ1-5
TGTGCCAGCAGACCACAGGGGGCCGATCAGCCCCAGCATTTT
CASRPQGADQPQHF
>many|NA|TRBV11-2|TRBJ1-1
TGTGCCAGCAGCTTAGTCGTAGGGATGGGGGCTTTCTTT
CASSLVVGMGAFF
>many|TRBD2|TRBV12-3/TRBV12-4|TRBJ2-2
TGTGCCAGCAGTCGGGCTAGCGGGGTAAACACCGGGGAGCTGTTTTTT
CASSRASGVNTGELFF
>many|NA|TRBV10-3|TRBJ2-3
TGTGCCATCAGTGAGCGGCCCACGGGCACAGATACGCAGTATTTT
CAISERPTGTDTQYF
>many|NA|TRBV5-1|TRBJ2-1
TGCGCCAGCAGCTTGAATCCCTCCTACAATGAGCAGTTCTTC
CASSLNPSYNEQFF
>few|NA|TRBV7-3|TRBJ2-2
TGTGCCAGCGGCCGCGGGATGGCCGGGGAGCTGTTTTTT
CASGRGMAGELFF
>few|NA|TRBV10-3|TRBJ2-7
TGTGCCATCAGTGGTCCGGTCGGCGAACGGGATAAAGAGCAGTACTTC
CAISGPVGERDKEQYF
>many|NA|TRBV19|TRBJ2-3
TGTGCCAGTAGTATGGACCAGGGTGGCACAGATACGCAGTATTTT
CASSMDQGGTDTQYF
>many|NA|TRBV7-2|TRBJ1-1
TGTGCCAGCAGCTTATCCTCGGCTTATATGAACACTGAAGCTTTCTTT
CASSLSSAYMNTEAFF
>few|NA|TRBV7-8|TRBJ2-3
TGTGCCAGCAGCTTAGTTAGTAACACAGATACGCAGTATTTT
CASSLVSNTDTQYF
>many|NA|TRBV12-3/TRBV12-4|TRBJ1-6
TGTGCCAGCAGTAAGGAGGATTCACCCCTCCACTTT
CASSKEDSPLHF
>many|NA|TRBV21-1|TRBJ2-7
TGTGCCAGCAGGTACGGCGAGCAGTACTTC
CASRYGEQYF
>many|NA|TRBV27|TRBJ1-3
TGTGCCAGCAGAATCACAGGAAACTCTGGAAACACCATATATTTT
CASRITGNSGNTIYF
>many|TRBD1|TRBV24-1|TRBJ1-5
TGTGCCACCACCGATCGACAGGGCTTTAGCAATCAGCCCCAGCATTTT
CATTDRQGFSNQPQHF
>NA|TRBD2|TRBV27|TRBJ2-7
TGTGCCAGCAGTTTGAGGCCTAGCGGGAGGGCCGGGGAGCAGTACTTC
CASSLRPSGRAGEQYF
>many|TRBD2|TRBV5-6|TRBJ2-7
TGTGCCAGCAGCTGGGGACTAGCGGGCGGGAAAAGCTCCTACGAGCAGTACTTC
CASSWGLAGGKSSYEQYF
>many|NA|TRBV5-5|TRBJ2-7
TGTGCCAGCAGCCTAGGGGCAGGGCTCGGGGAGCAGTACTTC
CASSLGAGLGEQYF
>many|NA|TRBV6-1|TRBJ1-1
TGTGCCAGCAGTCCCCGACGGGATCCGAACACTGAAGCTTTCTTT
CASSPRRDPNTEAFF
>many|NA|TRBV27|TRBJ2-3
TGTGCCAGCAGTTTATTGGTGGGGGCCGATACGCAGTATTTT
CASSLLVGADTQYF
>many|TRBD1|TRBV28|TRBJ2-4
TGTGCCAGCAGTACCCATGGGCGGACAGGAGGAAACATTCAGTACTTC
CASSTHGRTGGNIQYF
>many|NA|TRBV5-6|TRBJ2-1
TGTGCCAGCAGCTTGAGGGGACTTCCCTACAATGAGCAGTTCTTC
CASSLRGLPYNEQFF
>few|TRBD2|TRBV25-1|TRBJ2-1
TGTGCCAGCAGTGCTGCGGGACTAACCATAAATGAGCAGTTCTTC
CASSAAGLTINEQFF
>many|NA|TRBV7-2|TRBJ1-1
TGTGCCAGCAGCCCTAATGGGCGGGGGAACACTGAAGCTTTCTTT
CASSPNGRGNTEAFF
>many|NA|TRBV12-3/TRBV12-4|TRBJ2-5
TGTGCCAGCAGTTTACGGAGGGGCCAAGAGACCCAGTACTTC
CASSLRRGQETQYF
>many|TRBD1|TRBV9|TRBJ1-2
TGTGCCAGCAGCCCCGCACAGGGGGCGAATGGCTACACCTTC
CASSPAQGANGYTF
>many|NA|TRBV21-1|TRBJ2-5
TGTGCCAGCAGCAAAGGTGGGGGGGCTAGCGGACCCTTACAAGAGACCCAGTACTTC
CASSKGGGASGPLQETQYF